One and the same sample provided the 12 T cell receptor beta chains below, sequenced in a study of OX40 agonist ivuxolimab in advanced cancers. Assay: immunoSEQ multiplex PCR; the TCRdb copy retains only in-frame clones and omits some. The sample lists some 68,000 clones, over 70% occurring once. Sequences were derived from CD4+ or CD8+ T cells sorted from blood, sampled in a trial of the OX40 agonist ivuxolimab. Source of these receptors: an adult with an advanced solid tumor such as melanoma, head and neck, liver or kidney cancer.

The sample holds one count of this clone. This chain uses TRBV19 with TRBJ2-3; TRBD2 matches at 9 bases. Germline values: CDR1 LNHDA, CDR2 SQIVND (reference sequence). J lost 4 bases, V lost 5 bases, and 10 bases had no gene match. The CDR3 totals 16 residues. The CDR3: CASSEGTSRLADTQYF. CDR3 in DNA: TGTGCCAGTAGTGAAGGGACTAGCCGTCTGGCAGATACGCAGTATTTT. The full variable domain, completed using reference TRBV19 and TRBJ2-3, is DGGITQSPKYLFRKEGQNVTLSCEQNLNHDAMYWYRQDPGQGLRLIYYSQIVNDFQKGDIAEGYSVSREKKESFPLTVTSAQKNPTAFYLCASSEGTSRLADTQYFGPGTRLTVL.

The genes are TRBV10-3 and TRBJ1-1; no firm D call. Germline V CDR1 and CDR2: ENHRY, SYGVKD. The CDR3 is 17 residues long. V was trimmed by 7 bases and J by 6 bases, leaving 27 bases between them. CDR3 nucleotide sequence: TGTGCCATCACCAGGACTTCAGCAGGTCGGGGTGGGTCTGAAGCTTTCTTT. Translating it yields CAITRTSAGRGGSEAFF.

CDR3: CSVGFQYF. DNA of the CDR3: TGCAGCGTTGGGTTCCAGTACTTC. The V call is TRBV29-1, the J call TRBJ2-5; D unclear. The germline V gene has CDR1 SQVTM and CDR2 ANQGSEA. CDR3 length: 8 residues. Trimming removed 4 bases at V and 10 bases at J, with 4 bases between.

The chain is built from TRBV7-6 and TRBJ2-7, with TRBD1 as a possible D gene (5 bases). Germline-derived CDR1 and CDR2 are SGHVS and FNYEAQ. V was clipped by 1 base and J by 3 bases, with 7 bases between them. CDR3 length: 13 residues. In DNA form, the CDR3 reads TGTGCCAGCAGCTTAGGGGGCCTCTACGAGCAGTACTTC. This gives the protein CASSLGGLYEQYF.

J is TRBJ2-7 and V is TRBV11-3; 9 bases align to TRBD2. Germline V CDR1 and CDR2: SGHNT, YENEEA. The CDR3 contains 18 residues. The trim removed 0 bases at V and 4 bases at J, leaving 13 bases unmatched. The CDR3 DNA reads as TGTGCCAGCAGCTTAGACCGAGGTATAGCGGGAGTCGGGTACGAGCAGTACTTC. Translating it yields CASSLDRGIAGVGYEQYF.

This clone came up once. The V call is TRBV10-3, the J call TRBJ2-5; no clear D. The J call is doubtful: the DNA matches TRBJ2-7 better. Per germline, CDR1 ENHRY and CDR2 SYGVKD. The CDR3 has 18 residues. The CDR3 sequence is CAISESNPGGRMSYEQYF. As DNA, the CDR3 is TGTGCCATCAGTGAGTCGAATCCAGGCGGTCGGATGTCCTACGAGCAGTACTTC.

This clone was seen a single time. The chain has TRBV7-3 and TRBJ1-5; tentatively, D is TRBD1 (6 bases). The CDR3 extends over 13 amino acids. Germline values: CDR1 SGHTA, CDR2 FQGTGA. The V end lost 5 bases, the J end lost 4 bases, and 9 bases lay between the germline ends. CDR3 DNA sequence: TGTGCCAGCAGCCCGGGGGCGAATCAGCCCCAGCATTTT. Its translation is CASSPGANQPQHF.

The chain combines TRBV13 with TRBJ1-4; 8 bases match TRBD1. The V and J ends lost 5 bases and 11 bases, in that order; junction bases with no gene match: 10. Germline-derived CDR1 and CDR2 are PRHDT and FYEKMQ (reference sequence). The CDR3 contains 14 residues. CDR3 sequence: CASSLSGNRGKLFF. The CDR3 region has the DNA TGTGCCAGCAGCCTAAGCGGAAACAGGGGGAAACTGTTTTTT. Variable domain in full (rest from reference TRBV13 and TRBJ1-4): AAGVIQSPRHLIKEKRETATLKCYPIPRHDTVYWYQQGPGQDPQFLISFYEKMQSDKGSIPDRFSAQQFSDYHSELNMSSLELGDSALYFCASSLSGNRGKLFFGSGTQLSVL.

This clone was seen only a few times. CDR3 in amino acids: CASSRTGSSGNTIYF. CDR3 nucleotide sequence: TGTGCCAGCAGCCGCACAGGCAGCTCTGGAAACACCATATATTTT. V is TRBV7-9 and J is TRBJ1-3, with D possibly matching TRBD1 (5 bases). Germline CDR1 and CDR2: SEHNR and FQNEAQ (reference sequence). The CDR3 loop spans 15 amino acids. V was trimmed by 5 bases and J by 0 bases, leaving 11 bases between them. The full variable domain, in which reference TRBV7-9 and TRBJ1-3 provide the parts outside the CDR3, is DTGVSQNPRHKITKRGQNVTFRCDPISEHNRLYWYRQTLGQGPEFLTYFQNEAQLEKSRLLSDRFSAERPKGSFSTLEIQRTEQGDSAMYLCASSRTGSSGNTIYFGEGSWLTVV.

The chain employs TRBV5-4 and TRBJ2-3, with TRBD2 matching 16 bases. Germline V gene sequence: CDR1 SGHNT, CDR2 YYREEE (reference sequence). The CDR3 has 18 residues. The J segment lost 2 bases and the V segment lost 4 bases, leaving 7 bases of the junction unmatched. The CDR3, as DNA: TGTGCCAGCAGCAAGGGGACTAGCGGGGGGGATTCCACAGATACGCAGTATTTT. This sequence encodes CASSKGTSGGDSTDTQYF.

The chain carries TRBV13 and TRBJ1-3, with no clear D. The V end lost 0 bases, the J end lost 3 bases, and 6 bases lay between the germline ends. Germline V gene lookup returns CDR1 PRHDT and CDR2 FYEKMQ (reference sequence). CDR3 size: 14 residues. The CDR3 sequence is CASSLGGGGNTIYF. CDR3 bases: TGTGCCAGCAGCTTAGGGGGCGGTGGAAACACCATATATTTT.

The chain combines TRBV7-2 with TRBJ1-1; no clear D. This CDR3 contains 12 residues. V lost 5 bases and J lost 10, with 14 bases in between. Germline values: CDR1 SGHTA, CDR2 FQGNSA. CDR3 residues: CASSLSGVAAFF. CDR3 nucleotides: TGTGCCAGCAGCCTGTCGGGCGTGGCAGCTTTCTTT.